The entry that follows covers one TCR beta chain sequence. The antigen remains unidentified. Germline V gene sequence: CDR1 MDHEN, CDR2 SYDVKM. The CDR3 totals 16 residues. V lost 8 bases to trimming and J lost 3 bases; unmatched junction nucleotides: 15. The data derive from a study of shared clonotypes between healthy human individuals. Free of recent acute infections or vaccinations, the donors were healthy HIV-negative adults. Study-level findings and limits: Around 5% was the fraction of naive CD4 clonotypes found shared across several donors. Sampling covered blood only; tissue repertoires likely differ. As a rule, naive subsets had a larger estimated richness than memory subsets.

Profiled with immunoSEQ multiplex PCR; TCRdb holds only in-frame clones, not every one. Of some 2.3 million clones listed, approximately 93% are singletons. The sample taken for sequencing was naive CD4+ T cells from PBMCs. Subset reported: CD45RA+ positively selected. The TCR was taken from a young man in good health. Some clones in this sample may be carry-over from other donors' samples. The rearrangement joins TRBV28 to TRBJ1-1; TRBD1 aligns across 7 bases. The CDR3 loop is CASPPPGGRGHTEAFF. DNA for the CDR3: TGTGCCAGCCCACCCCCTGGAGGGAGGGGGCACACTGAAGCTTTCTTT.